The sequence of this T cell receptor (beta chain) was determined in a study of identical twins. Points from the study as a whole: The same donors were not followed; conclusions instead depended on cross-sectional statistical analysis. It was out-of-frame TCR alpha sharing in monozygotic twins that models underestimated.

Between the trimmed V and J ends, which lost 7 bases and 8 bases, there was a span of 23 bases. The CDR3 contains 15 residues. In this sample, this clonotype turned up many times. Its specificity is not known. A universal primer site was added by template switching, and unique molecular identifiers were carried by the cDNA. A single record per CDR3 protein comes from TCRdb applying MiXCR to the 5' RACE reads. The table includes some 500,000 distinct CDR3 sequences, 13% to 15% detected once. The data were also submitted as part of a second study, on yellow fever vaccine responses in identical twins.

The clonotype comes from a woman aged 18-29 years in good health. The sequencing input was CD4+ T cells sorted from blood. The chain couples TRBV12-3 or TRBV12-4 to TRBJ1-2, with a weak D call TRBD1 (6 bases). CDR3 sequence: CASTDLRDNPSGYTF. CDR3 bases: TGTGCCAGCACAGATCTAAGGGACAACCCTTCGGGCTACACCTTC.